Reported below is one T cell receptor (beta chain). Its antigen is unidentified. This specimen comes from a study of vaccination and CD4 T cells after COVID-19. Specified treatment: roughly nine-day PBMC culture with coronavirus spike peptide pools or control peptides (ViraFEST assay). Half-medium replacement with fresh IL-2 medium took place on days 3 and 7. Sequencing of cultured CD4+ T cell DNA used the Oncomine TCR Beta short-read assay. TCRdb passed the PCR reads through MiXCR, listing each CDR3 protein once. The repertoire includes about 10,000 distinct CDR3 sequences, approximately 60% of them detected once, and 31% sits in the top ten. Specimen: CD4+ T cells from blood, cultured in vitro. This TCR came from a human donor who had recovered from COVID-19.

The CDR3 nucleotides are TGTGCCAGTAGTATGGACAGCTCCTACGAGCAGTACTTC. It encodes CASSMDSSYEQYF. V is TRBV19 and J is TRBJ2-7; the D gene is possibly TRBD1 (6 bases). Deletions cut 3 bases from V and 0 bases from J, with 6 bases between. This CDR3 spans 13 amino acids. From germline, CDR1 is LNHDA and CDR2 SQIVND (reference sequence).